The 20 T cell receptor beta chains given below trace back to one sample, sequenced in a study of cytomegalovirus exposure and HLA in healthy donors (dated by TCRdb to about 2017). The method was the immunoSEQ multiplex PCR assay. For the multiplex PCR, a mixture combining 60 forward primers for TCR Vbeta segments and 13 reverse primers for TCR Jbeta segments was used. Sourced from immuneACCESS, this table was stored by TCRdb with only in-frame sequences that have V and J called. A share of the clones is absent; for the studies checked, an unresolved V gene accounts for under half, and the remainder has no known explanation. This sample holds about 83,000 clones; around 81% were observed only once. The top ten hold over 4.5% of the sample. The specimen was PBMCs. The receptors originated from a young man in good health and CMV-seropositive.

The chain employs TRBV6-5 and TRBJ1-1; possible D gene TRBD1, 6 bases. Germline V lookup: CDR1 MNHEY, CDR2 SVGAGI. Trimming left V 5 bases short and J 0 bases short, with 10 bases between. The CDR3 is 14 amino acids. The CDR3 spells CASSKGQLNTEAFF. The DNA of the CDR3 is TGTGCCAGCAGTAAAGGACAGCTGAACACTGAAGCTTTCTTT.

This clone occurred a few times. The genes are TRBV6-1 and TRBJ1-5; D perhaps matches TRBD1 (6 bases). Germline V gives CDR1 MNHNS, CDR2 SASEGT. The CDR3 spans 15 residues. The ends were cut back, 7 bases at V and 3 bases at J, with 16 bases in the middle. CDR3 bases: TGTGCCAGCAAGGTGGGGCAGGGGAACAATCAGCCCCAGCATTTT. It yields the protein CASKVGQGNNQPQHF.

This chain connects TRBV5-1 to TRBJ2-3, with D possibly being TRBD2 (6 bases). The CDR3 loop spans 15 amino acids. The V and J ends lost 2 bases and 0 bases respectively, with 10 bases between them. Germline CDR1 and CDR2: SGHRS and YFSETQ. CDR3 in DNA: TGCGCCAGCAGCTTCGGAGGGGCTAGCACAGATACGCAGTATTTT. It is translated as CASSFGGASTDTQYF.

V and J are TRBV5-1 and TRBJ2-5; D perhaps matches TRBD1 (6 bases). CDR3 length: 14 amino acids. Germline lookup yields CDR1 SGHRS and CDR2 YFSETQ. V gave up 1 base and J gave up 3 bases, with 10 bases separating them. In DNA, the CDR3 is TGCGCCAGCAGCTTGACAGGGTGGGAAGAGACCCAGTACTTC. Translated, it gives CASSLTGWEETQYF.

V and J are TRBV18 and TRBJ2-5; 10 bases align to TRBD1. Per germline, CDR1 KGHSH and CDR2 LQKENI. Trimming at V came to 0 bases and at J to 9 bases, leaving 1 base not matched to a gene. The CDR3 spans 13 residues. The CDR3 protein is CASSPPGTGAQYF. For the CDR3, the DNA is TGTGCCAGCTCACCACCGGGGACAGGGGCCCAGTACTTC.

This clone was seen only once. This chain joins TRBV4-1 and TRBJ2-7; 7 bases are a match to TRBD1. From germline, CDR1 is MGHRA and CDR2 YSYEKL. V lost 2 bases, J lost 3 bases, and 7 bases stayed unmatched. The CDR3 runs to 15 residues. CDR3 region: CASSQNLPGGYEQYF. Here the CDR3 DNA reads TGCGCCAGCAGCCAAAATCTCCCAGGGGGCTACGAGCAGTACTTC.

V is TRBV10-2 and J is TRBJ2-6; D unresolved. The germline gives CDR1 WSHSY, CDR2 SAAADI. The CDR3 is 15 residues long. The V end lost 10 bases, the J end lost 0 bases, and 13 bases lay between the germline ends. The CDR3 DNA reads TGCGCCACCAGCACCCCAGGCTCTGGGGCCAACGTCCTGACTTTC. It is translated as CATSTPGSGANVLTF.

The chain couples TRBV5-1 to TRBJ2-2, with D hard to call. The V gene lost 2 bases and the J gene lost 6 bases, with 5 bases spanning the gap. The CDR3 covers 12 residues. Germline CDR1 reads SGHRS; CDR2 reads YFSETQ. CDR3 loop: CASSLSAGELFF. CDR3 coding DNA: TGCGCCAGCAGCTTAAGCGCCGGGGAGCTGTTTTTT.

This chain links TRBV6-5 with TRBJ1-2; 7 bases are a match to TRBD1. Germline V lookup: CDR1 MNHEY, CDR2 SVGAGI. The CDR3 loop spans 12 amino acids. V lost 10 bases and J lost 4; bases outside the gene matches: 6. The CDR3: CATKTGTYGYTF. CDR3 nucleotide sequence: TGTGCCACCAAGACAGGGACCTATGGCTACACCTTC.

This clone appeared a single time. The genes are TRBV4-2 and TRBJ2-7; 12 bases fit TRBD2. CDR1 is LGHNA and CDR2 is YNFKEQ in the germline V gene. The CDR3 has 16 residues. J was trimmed by 6 bases and V by 3 bases; bases with no gene match: 9. The DNA of the CDR3 is TGTGCCAGCAGCCACGAATCTAGCGGGAGGGCCTCCGAGCAGTACTTC. Translated, it gives CASSHESSGRASEQYF.

This chain links TRBV10-3 with TRBJ1-1; 9 positions agree with TRBD1. CDR3 size: 14 residues. Germline-derived CDR1 and CDR2 are ENHRY and SYGVKD. V shed 11 bases and J 6 bases; nucleotides not matched to a gene: 13. The CDR3 is CASRGQGLSPEAFF. The CDR3 region has the DNA TGTGCCTCGCGGGGACAGGGACTAAGCCCTGAAGCTTTCTTT.

Ten or more counts support this clone. The chain is built from TRBV6-1 and TRBJ1-2; D is undetermined. Germline V gene sequence: CDR1 MNHNS, CDR2 SASEGT. V was cut by 5 bases and J by 2 bases, with 9 bases left in between. The CDR3 has 13 amino acids. The CDR3 loop is CASSNTFNYGYTF. Here the CDR3 DNA reads TGTGCCAGCAGTAACACCTTCAACTATGGCTACACCTTC.

This clone has at least ten counts. V and J are TRBV5-4 and TRBJ2-1; D might be TRBD2 (6 bases). This CDR3 region has 16 residues. The germline CDR1 and CDR2 sequences are SGHNT and YYREEE (reference sequence). The ends were cut back, 0 bases at V and 7 bases at J, with 17 bases in the middle. This CDR3 reads CASSLAGSGARNEQFF. CDR3 nucleotides: TGTGCCAGCAGCTTGGCCGGGTCGGGAGCTCGTAATGAGCAGTTCTTC.

The chain links TRBV6-4 to TRBJ1-2; D is perhaps TRBD1 (5 bases). The germline V gene has CDR1 MRHNA and CDR2 SNTAGT. The CDR3 totals 13 residues. V dropped 7 bases and J dropped 7 bases, with 16 bases sitting between them. In DNA, the CDR3 is TGTGCCAGCATCCCACGGCGGGGACGTGGCTACACCTTC. Translated, it gives CASIPRRGRGYTF.

This clone was counted between two and nine times. This sequence joins TRBV2 and TRBJ1-1, with 7 bases matching TRBD1. The length of the CDR3 is 14 residues. The junction had 6 bases not matched to a gene; V was cut back by 4 bases and J by 4 bases. Per germline, CDR1 SNHLY and CDR2 FYNNEI. The CDR3 reads CASSGQGISTEAFF. In nucleotides, the CDR3 is TGTGCCAGCAGTGGACAGGGAATAAGCACTGAAGCTTTCTTT.

CDR3 loop: CASNREGEQYF. The CDR3 DNA reads as TGTGCCAGCAACAGGGAGGGCGAGCAGTACTTC. This chain uses TRBV6-5 with TRBJ2-7; weak D call: TRBD2 (7 bases). The CDR3 sequence is 11 residues long. CDR1 MNHEY and CDR2 SVGAGI come from the germline V gene. Trimming took 7 bases from V and 6 from J, leaving 10 bases between them.

This clone was observed a handful of times. The chain is built from TRBV2 and TRBJ1-1; 10 nucleotides line up with TRBD1. This CDR3 comprises 13 residues. V was clipped by 6 bases and J by 11 bases; unmatched bases: 9. Germline CDR1 SNHLY, CDR2 FYNNEI. Here the CDR3 reads CASSLPGQGFAFF. CDR3 coding DNA: TGTGCCAGCAGCTTACCGGGACAGGGGTTTGCTTTCTTT.

This chain links TRBV6-1 with TRBJ2-7; TRBD1 might be the D (5 bases). V lost 10 bases and J 3 bases, leaving 13 bases between the germline ends. Germline CDR1 reads MNHNS; CDR2 reads SASEGT. This CDR3 spans 12 amino acids. In nucleotides, the CDR3 is TGTGCCACCGCGTGGGGCCTCTACGAGCAGTACTTC. It translates to CATAWGLYEQYF.

This chain connects TRBV10-1 to TRBJ2-7, with TRBD1 matching 7 bases. Germline V gene sequence: CDR1 WNHNN, CDR2 SYGVQD (reference sequence). CDR3 length: 15 amino acids. With 5 bases clipped from V and 6 bases from J, the junction kept 13 bases outside the gene matches. CDR3 amino acids: CASSLGQSEIGEQYF. CDR3 DNA sequence: TGCGCCAGCAGTCTGGGACAGTCCGAGATCGGCGAGCAGTACTTC.

This clone has a handful of counts. This chain connects TRBV13 to TRBJ2-1; D is perhaps TRBD2 (6 bases). The CDR3 has 12 residues. Germline-derived CDR1 and CDR2 are PRHDT and FYEKMQ (reference sequence). Trimming took 8 bases from V and 8 from J, leaving 13 bases between them. CDR3 amino acids: CASGTGVYEQFF. The DNA of the CDR3 is TGTGCCAGCGGGACGGGAGTCTATGAGCAGTTCTTC.